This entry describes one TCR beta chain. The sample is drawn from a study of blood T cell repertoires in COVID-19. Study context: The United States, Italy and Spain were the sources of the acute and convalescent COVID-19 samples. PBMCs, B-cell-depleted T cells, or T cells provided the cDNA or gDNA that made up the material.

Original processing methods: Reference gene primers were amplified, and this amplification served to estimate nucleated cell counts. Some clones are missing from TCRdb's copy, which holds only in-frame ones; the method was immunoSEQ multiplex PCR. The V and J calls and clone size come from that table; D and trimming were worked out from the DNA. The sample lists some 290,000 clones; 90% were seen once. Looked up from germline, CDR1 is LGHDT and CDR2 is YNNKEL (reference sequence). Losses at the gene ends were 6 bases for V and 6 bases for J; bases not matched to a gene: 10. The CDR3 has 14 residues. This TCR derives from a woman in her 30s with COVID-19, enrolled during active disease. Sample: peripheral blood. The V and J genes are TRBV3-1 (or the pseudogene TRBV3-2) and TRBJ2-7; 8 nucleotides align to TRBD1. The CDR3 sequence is CASRPDRDRAEQYF. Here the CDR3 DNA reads TGTGCCAGCAGACCGGACAGGGATCGGGCCGAGCAGTACTTC.